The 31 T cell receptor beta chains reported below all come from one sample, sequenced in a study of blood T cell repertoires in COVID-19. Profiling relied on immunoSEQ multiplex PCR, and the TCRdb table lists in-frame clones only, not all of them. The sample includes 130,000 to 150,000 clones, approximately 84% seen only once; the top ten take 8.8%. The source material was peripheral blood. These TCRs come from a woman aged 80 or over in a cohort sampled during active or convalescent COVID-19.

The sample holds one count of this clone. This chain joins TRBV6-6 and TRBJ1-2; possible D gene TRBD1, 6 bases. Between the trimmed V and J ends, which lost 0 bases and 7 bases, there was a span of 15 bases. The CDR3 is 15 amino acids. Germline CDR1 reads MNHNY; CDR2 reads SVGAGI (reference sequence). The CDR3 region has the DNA TGTGCCAGCAGTTACTCTTCAGGGGCCTACATTGGCTACACCTTC. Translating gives CASSYSSGAYIGYTF.

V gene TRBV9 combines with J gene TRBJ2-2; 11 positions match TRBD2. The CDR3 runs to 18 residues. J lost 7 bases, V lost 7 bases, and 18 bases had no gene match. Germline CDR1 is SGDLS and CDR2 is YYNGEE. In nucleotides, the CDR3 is TGTGCCAGCGCCGGTTCTTCCCTAGCGGGGGGCCGTGGCGGGGAGCTGTTTTTT. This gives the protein CASAGSSLAGGRGGELFF.

In DNA, the CDR3 is TGTGCCAGCAGCCAACGGGACGGGAGGGAGTTCTTC. Its translation is CASSQRDGREFF. The chain links TRBV3-1 (or the pseudogene TRBV3-2) to TRBJ2-1; 8 nucleotides line up with TRBD2. The V gene end was trimmed by 2 bases and the J gene end by 14 bases; junction bases not matched to a gene: 5. In germline, CDR1 is LGHDT, CDR2 YNNKEL (reference sequence). The length of the CDR3 is 12 residues.

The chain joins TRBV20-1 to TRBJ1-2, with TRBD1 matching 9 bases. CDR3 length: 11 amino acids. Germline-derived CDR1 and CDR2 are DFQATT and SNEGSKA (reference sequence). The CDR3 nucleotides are TGCGGGGGAGGGACAGGGAGAGGCTACACCTTC. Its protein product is CGGGTGRGYTF.

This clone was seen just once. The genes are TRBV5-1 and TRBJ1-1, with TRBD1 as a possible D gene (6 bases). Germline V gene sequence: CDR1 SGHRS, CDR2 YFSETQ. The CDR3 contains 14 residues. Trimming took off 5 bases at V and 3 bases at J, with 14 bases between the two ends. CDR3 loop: CASSEGDAYTEAFF. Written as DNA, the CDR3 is TGCGCCAGCAGTGAGGGGGATGCGTACACTGAAGCTTTCTTT.

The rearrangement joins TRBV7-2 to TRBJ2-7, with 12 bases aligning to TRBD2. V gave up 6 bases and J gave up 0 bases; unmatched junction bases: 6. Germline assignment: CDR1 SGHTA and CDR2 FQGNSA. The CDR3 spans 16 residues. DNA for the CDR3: TGTGCCAGCAGGTCTAGACTAGCGGGGGCCTCCTACGAGCAGTACTTC. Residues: CASRSRLAGASYEQYF.

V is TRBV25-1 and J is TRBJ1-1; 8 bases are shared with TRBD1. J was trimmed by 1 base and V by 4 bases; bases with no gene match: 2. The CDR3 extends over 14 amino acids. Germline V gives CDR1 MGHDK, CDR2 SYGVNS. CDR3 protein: CASSAGTGNTEAFF. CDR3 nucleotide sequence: TGTGCCAGCAGTGCCGGGACAGGGAACACTGAAGCTTTCTTT.

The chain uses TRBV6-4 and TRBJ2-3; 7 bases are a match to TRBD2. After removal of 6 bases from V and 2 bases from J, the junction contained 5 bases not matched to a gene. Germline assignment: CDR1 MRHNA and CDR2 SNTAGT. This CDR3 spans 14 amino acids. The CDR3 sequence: CASSGDYSTDTQYF. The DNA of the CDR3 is TGTGCCAGCAGCGGGGACTACTCCACAGATACGCAGTATTTT.

DNA for the CDR3: TGTGCCAGCAGTTACTCGTTAGGAGAGCCCCAGCATTTT. This sequence encodes CASSYSLGEPQHF. V is TRBV6-5 and J is TRBJ1-5; D remains ambiguous. CDR1 is MNHEY and CDR2 is SVGAGI in the germline V gene. This CDR3 comprises 13 residues. Trimming removed 0 bases from V and 8 bases from J, with 8 bases in between.

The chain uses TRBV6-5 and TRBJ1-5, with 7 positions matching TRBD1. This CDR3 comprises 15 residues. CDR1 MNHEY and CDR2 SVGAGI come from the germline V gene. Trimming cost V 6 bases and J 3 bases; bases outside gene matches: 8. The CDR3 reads CASRPKQGINQPQHF. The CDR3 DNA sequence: TGTGCCAGCAGACCCAAACAGGGGATCAATCAGCCCCAGCATTTT.

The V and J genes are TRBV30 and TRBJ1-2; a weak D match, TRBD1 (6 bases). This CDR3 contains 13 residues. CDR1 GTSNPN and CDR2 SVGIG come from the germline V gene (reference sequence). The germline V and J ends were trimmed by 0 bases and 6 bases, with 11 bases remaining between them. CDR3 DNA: TGTGCCTGGAGTGTCGGGACAATCCATGGCTACACCTTC. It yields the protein CAWSVGTIHGYTF. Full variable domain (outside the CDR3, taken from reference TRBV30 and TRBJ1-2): SQTIHQWPATLVQPVGSPLSLECTVEGTSNPNLYWYRQAAGRGLQLLFYSVGIGQISSEVPQNLSASRPQDRQFILSSKKLLLSDSGFYLCAWSVGTIHGYTFGSGTRLTVV.

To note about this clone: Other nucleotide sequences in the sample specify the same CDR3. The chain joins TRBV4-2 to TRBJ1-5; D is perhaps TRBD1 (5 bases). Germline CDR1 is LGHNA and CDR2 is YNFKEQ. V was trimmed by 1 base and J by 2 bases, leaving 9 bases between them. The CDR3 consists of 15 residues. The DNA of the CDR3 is TGTGCCAGCAGCCAAGGGGGGGAGGGCAATCAGCCCCAGCATTTT. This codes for CASSQGGEGNQPQHF.

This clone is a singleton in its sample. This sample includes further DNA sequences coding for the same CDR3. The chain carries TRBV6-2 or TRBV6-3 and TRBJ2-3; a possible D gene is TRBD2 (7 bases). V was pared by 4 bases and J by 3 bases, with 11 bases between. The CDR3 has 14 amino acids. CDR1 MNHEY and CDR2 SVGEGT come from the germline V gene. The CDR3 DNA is TGTGCCAGCAGTTGGGGGGGCGCGACAGATACGCAGTATTTT. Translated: CASSWGGATDTQYF.

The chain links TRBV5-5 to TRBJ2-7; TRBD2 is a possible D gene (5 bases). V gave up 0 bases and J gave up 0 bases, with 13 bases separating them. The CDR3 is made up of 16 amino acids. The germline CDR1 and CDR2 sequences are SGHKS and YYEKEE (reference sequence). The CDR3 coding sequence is TGTGCCAGCAGCTTGGTTCCCGGGGAGAGCTCCTACGAGCAGTACGTC. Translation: CASSLVPGESSYEQYV.

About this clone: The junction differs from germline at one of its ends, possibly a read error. CDR3 amino acids: CASSSDEGDF. Here the CDR3 DNA reads TGTGCCAGCAGCTCCGATGAGGGAGACTTC. The rearrangement joins TRBV7-9 to TRBJ2-5; perhaps TRBD2 as D (5 bases). The germline CDR1 and CDR2 sequences are SEHNR and FQNEAQ (reference sequence). The CDR3 consists of 10 residues. Full variable domain (missing parts from reference TRBV7-9 and TRBJ2-5): DTGVSQNPRHKITKRGQNVTFRCDPISEHNRLYWYRQTLGQGPEFLTYFQNEAQLEKSRLLSDRFSAERPKGSFSTLEIQRTEQGDSAMYLCASSSDEGDFGPGTRLLVL.

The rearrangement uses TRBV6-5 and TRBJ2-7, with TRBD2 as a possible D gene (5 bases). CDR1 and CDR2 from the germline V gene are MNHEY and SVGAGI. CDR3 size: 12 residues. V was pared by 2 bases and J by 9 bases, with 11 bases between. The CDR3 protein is CASSYDGKGQYF. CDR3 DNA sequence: TGTGCCAGCAGTTACGACGGGAAAGGGCAGTACTTC.

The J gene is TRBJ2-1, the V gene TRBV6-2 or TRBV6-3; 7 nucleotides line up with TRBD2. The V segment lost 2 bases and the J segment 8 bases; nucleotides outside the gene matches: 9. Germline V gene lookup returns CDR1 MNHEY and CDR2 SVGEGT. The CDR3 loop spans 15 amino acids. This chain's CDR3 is CASSYGGGRSHEQFF. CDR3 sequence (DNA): TGTGCCAGCAGTTACGGGGGGGGTCGCTCGCATGAGCAGTTCTTC.

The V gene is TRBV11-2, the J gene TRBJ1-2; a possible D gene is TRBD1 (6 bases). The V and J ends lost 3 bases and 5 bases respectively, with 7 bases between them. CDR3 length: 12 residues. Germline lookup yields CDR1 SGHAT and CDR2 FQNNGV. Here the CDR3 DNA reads TGTGCCAGCAGCTTTACAGGGTATGGCTACACCTTC. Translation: CASSFTGYGYTF.

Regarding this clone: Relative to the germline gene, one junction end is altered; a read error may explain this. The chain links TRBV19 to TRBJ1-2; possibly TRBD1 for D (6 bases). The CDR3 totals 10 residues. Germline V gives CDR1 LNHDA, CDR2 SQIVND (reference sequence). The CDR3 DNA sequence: TGTGCCAGTAGTTCCCGGGACACTCACTTC. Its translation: CASSSRDTHF.

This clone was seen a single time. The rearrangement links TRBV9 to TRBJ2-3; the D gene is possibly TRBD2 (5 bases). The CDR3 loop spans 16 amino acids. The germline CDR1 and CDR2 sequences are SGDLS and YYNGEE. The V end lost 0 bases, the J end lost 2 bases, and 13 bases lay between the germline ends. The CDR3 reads CASSVGSGIHTDTQYF. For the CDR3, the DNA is TGTGCCAGCAGCGTAGGTTCCGGGATTCACACAGATACGCAGTATTTT.

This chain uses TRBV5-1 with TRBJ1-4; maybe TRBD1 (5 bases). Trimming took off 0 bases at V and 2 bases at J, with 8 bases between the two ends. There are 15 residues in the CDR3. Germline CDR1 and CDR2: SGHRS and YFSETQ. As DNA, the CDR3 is TGCGCCAGCAGCTTGGTGGGGGGTACTAATGAAAAACTGTTTTTT. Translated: CASSLVGGTNEKLFF. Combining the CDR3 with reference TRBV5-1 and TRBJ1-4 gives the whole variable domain KAGVTQTPRYLIKTRGQQVTLSCSPISGHRSVSWYQQTPGQGLQFLFEYFSETQRNKGNFPGRFSGRQFSNSRSEMNVSTLELGDSALYLCASSLVGGTNEKLFFGSGTQLSVL.

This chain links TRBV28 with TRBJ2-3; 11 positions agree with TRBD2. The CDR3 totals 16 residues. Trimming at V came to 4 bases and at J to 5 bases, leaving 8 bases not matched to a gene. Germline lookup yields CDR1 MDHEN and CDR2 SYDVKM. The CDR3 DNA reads TGTGCCAGCAGTTCCCGACTAGCGGGGAGTCAAGATACGCAGTATTTT. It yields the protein CASSSRLAGSQDTQYF.

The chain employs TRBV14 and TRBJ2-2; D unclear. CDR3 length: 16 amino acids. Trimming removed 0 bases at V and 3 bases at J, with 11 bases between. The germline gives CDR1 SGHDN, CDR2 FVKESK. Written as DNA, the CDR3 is TGTGCCAGCAGCCAAGAATCACTGATCTACACCGGGGAGCTGTTTTTT. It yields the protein CASSQESLIYTGELFF.

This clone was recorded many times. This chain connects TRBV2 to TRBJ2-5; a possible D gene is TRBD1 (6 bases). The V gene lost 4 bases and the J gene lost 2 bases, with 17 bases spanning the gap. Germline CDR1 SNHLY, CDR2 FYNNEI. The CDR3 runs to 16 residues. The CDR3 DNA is TGTGCCAGCAGTGGGGCAGACAGGAACGCTCAAGAGACCCAGTACTTC. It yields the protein CASSGADRNAQETQYF.

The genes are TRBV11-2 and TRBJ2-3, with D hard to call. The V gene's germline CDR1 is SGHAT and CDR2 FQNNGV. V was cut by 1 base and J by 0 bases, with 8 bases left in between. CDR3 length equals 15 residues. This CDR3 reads CASSLGPGSTDTQYF. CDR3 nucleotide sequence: TGTGCCAGCAGCTTAGGCCCGGGTAGCACAGATACGCAGTATTTT.

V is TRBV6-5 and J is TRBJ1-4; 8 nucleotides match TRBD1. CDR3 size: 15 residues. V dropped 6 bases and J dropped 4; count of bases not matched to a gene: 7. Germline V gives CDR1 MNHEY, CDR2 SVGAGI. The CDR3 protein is CASRRQGSLNEKLFF. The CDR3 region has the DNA TGTGCCAGCAGAAGACAGGGGAGTCTTAATGAAAAACTGTTTTTT.

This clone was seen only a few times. The chain's CDR3 is CASSKQGLTEAFF. CDR3 DNA sequence: TGTGCCAGCAGCAAACAGGGTTTGACTGAAGCTTTCTTT. The chain uses TRBV2 and TRBJ1-1, with D perhaps TRBD1 (6 bases). Trimming pared 6 bases from V and 5 bases from J, leaving 13 bases between. In germline, CDR1 is SNHLY, CDR2 FYNNEI. The CDR3 extends over 13 amino acids.

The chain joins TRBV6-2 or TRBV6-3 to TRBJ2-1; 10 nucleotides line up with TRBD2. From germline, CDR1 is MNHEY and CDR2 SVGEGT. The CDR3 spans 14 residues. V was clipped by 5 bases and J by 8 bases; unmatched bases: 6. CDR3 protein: CASSTSGVLYEQFF. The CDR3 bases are TGTGCCAGCAGTACTAGCGGGGTTCTTTATGAGCAGTTCTTC.

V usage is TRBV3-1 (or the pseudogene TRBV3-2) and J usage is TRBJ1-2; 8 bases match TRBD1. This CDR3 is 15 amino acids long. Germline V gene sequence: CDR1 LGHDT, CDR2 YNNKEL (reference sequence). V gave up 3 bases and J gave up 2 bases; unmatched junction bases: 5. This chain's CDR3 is CASSQGDRGNYGYTF. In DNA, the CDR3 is TGTGCCAGCAGCCAGGGAGACAGGGGAAACTATGGCTACACCTTC.

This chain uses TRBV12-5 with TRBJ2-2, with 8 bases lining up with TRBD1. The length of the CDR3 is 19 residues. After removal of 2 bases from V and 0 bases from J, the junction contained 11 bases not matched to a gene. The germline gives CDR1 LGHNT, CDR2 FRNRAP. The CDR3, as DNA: TGTGCTAGTGGTTTGCAAGGCAAAAGGACAGGGTCGAACACCGGGGAGCTGTTTTTT. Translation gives CASGLQGKRTGSNTGELFF.

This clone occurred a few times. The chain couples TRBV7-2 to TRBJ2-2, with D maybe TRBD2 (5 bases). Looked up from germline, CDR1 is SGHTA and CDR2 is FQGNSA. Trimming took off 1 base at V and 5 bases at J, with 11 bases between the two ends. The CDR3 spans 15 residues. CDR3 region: CASSLDGLATGELFF. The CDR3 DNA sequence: TGTGCCAGCAGCTTAGACGGTCTAGCTACCGGGGAGCTGTTTTTT.